The 12 T cell receptor beta chains reported below all come from one sample, sequenced in a study of blood T cells in healthy people across ages. Primed by a sample-barcoded 5' primer and a J-beta primer mix, a second PCR proceeded for roughly 6 to 12 cycles. MiXCR, applied by TCRdb to the 5' RACE reads, yields one record per CDR3 protein. In the table there are about 720,000 distinct CDR3 sequences, around a fifth of which are singletons. The specimen sequenced was blood. Receptors originate from a man between 70 and 80 years old in good health.

This clonotype appeared a few times. The chain carries TRBV20-1 and TRBJ1-1; no clear D. CDR3 length: 11 residues. Germline-derived CDR1 and CDR2 are DFQATT and SNEGSKA (reference sequence). Between the trimmed V and J ends, which lost 0 bases and 6 bases, there was a span of 5 bases. CDR3 sequence: CSAREESEAFF. For the CDR3, the DNA is TGCAGTGCTAGAGAGGAGTCTGAAGCTTTCTTT.

This clonotype was found many times. The rearrangement joins TRBV5-1 to TRBJ2-2, with 8 bases that match TRBD2. Germline V gene lookup returns CDR1 SGHRS and CDR2 YFSETQ. The junction had 0 bases not matched to a gene; V was cut back by 1 base and J by 1 base. The CDR3 sequence is 15 residues long. DNA of the CDR3: TGCGCCAGCAGCTTGCTAGCGGGGAACACCGGGGAGCTGTTTTTT. Its protein is CASSLLAGNTGELFF.

The chain combines TRBV20-1 with TRBJ2-3; D is possibly TRBD1 or TRBD2 (5 bases each). Germline CDR1 reads DFQATT; CDR2 reads SNEGSKA (reference sequence). The CDR3 has 17 residues. V was clipped by 0 bases and J by 3 bases, with 19 bases between them. CDR3 protein: CSARDGKRPEGTDTQYF. CDR3 sequence (DNA): TGCAGTGCTAGAGATGGGAAGCGGCCCGAGGGGACAGATACGCAGTATTTT.

Concerning this clonotype: A much larger clone lies a single base off, so this may be a read error. The genes are TRBV27 and TRBJ1-2, with 8 positions matching TRBD1. Looked up from germline, CDR1 is MNHEY and CDR2 is SMNVEV (reference sequence). Germline trimming cut 2 bases from V and 5 bases from J; bases unmatched to any gene: 10. This CDR3 has 16 residues. The CDR3, as DNA: TGTGCCAGCAGTTTACCAGATCGGACAGGGTATTATGGCTACACCTTC. Encoded protein: CASSLPDRTGYYGYTF.

V and J are TRBV29-1 and TRBJ2-2; D gene unclear. The germline CDR1 and CDR2 sequences are SQVTM and ANQGSEA. CDR3 length: 15 residues. V was trimmed by 4 bases and J by 6 bases, leaving 18 bases between them. This chain's CDR3 is CSVASFGSPSGELFF. The DNA for the CDR3 is TGCAGCGTTGCCAGTTTCGGCAGTCCTTCCGGGGAGCTGTTTTTT.

A few counts support this clonotype. The chain links TRBV5-1 to TRBJ2-3; a weak D match, TRBD1 (6 bases). Trimming shortened V by 4 bases and J by 4 bases, and 19 bases separated the two germline ends. The CDR3 sequence is 16 residues long. CDR1 is SGHRS and CDR2 is YFSETQ in the germline V gene. The CDR3 nucleotides read TGCGCCAGCAGCCCGTCGCGGCAGGGGTTCGCAGATACGCAGTATTTT. This sequence encodes CASSPSRQGFADTQYF.

This clonotype was counted ten times or more. The chain joins TRBV29-1 to TRBJ2-7; 8 nucleotides align to TRBD1. The J segment lost 0 bases and the V segment lost 5 bases, leaving 6 bases of the junction unmatched. Germline CDR1 is SQVTM and CDR2 is ANQGSEA. The CDR3 extends over 14 amino acids. CDR3 loop: CSVSGQATSYEQYF. The DNA for the CDR3 is TGCAGCGTTTCGGGACAGGCCACCTCCTACGAGCAGTACTTC.

This clonotype appeared a single time. This chain uses TRBV2 with TRBJ2-1; tentative D call: TRBD2 (5 bases). The closer fit of TRBJ2-7 to the DNA end suggests the J call may be wrong. The CDR3 is made up of 12 amino acids. Germline lookup yields CDR1 SNHLY and CDR2 FYNNEI. DNA of the CDR3: TGTGCCAGCCTTCGGGGAGTCGGCGAGCAGTACTTC. Its translation is CASLRGVGEQYF.

This clonotype was seen once. The junction departs from the called germline gene at one end, perhaps through a read error. The chain employs TRBV25-1 and TRBJ1-6, with 7 bases lining up with TRBD1. CDR1 is MGHDK, CDR2 SYGVNS, per germline. This CDR3 spans 15 amino acids. The CDR3 DNA reads TGTGCCAGCTGTGAGGCTACAGGGGATAATTCACCCCTCCACTTT. It codes for CASCEATGDNSPLHF.

This chain links TRBV12-3 or TRBV12-4 with TRBJ2-3, with D possibly matching TRBD2 (6 bases). CDR3 length: 15 amino acids. V lost 7 bases and J 5 bases, leaving 19 bases between the germline ends. The CDR3 DNA follows: TGTGCCAGCATAGGACGGGGAGCGGGTGGAGATACGCAGTATTTT. It codes for CASIGRGAGGDTQYF.

The chain joins TRBV12-3 or TRBV12-4 to TRBJ1-1; D is unclear. V lost 4 bases, J lost 3 bases, and 12 bases lay in between. The CDR3 has 14 amino acids. As DNA, the CDR3 is TGTGCCAGCAGTTCGGGTCTAGGGTACACTGAAGCTTTCTTT. It codes for CASSSGLGYTEAFF.

CDR3 nucleotides: TGTGCCAGCAGCTCCTCTTTGGGTCGCCCCAGTAGGGCTGAAGCTTTCTTT. Translating it yields CASSSSLGRPSRAEAFF. The chain links TRBV7-9 to TRBJ1-1; D uncertain. From germline, CDR1 is SEHNR and CDR2 FQNEAQ (reference sequence). Trimming removed 4 bases from V and 6 bases from J, with 24 bases in between. The CDR3 totals 17 residues.